These 23 T cell receptor beta chains came from one sample sequenced in a study of CD8+ T cells in alopecia areata. Sequencing used cDNA as its template, made by extracting RNA and reverse transcribing it. Data came from immunoSEQ multiplex PCR; TCRdb stores just in-frame clones and leaves some out. Among 150,000 to 200,000 clones listed, approximately 59% were seen once. The sample was CD4+ T cells sorted from blood, taken at week 0. These receptor sequences come from a human donor with alopecia areata.

The chain's CDR3 is CASSLVPSNQPQHF. The CDR3 nucleotides are TGTGCCAGCAGTTTAGTTCCTAGCAATCAGCCCCAGCATTTT. The genes are TRBV27 and TRBJ1-5; no reliable D call. Trimming left V 2 bases short and J 0 bases short, with 5 bases between. Germline CDR1 reads MNHEY; CDR2 reads SMNVEV (reference sequence). This CDR3 spans 14 amino acids.

The chain links TRBV5-1 to TRBJ2-2, with 7 bases that match TRBD1. CDR1 SGHRS and CDR2 YFSETQ come from the germline V gene. J was trimmed by 6 bases and V by 3 bases; bases with no gene match: 5. This CDR3 has 14 amino acids. The CDR3 nucleotides read TGCGCCAGCAGCTCACGACAGGGTGCCGGGGAGCTGTTTTTT. This gives the protein CASSSRQGAGELFF.

The CDR3 bases are TGTGCCAGCTCACCCGCGGGACAGGGATACAATGAGCAGTTCTTC. Amino acid sequence: CASSPAGQGYNEQFF. The gene calls are TRBV18 and TRBJ2-1; TRBD1 matches at 9 bases. This CDR3 has 15 residues. Germline V gene lookup returns CDR1 KGHSH and CDR2 LQKENI. Trimming cost V 3 bases and J 4 bases; bases outside gene matches: 4.

This clone was counted only a few times. The rearrangement links TRBV9 to TRBJ2-1, with D maybe TRBD1 (5 bases). The CDR3 has 14 amino acids. The V end was cut by 4 bases, the J end by 5 bases, with 13 bases between. Germline assignment: CDR1 SGDLS and CDR2 YYNGEE. The CDR3 coding sequence is TGTGCCAGCAGCCCCCGGCAGGGAAACAATGAGCAGTTCTTC. It is translated as CASSPRQGNNEQFF. The variable domain in full, completed from reference TRBV9 and TRBJ2-1, reads DSGVTQTPKHLITATGQRVTLRCSPRSGDLSVYWYQQSLDQGLQFLIQYYNGEERAKGNILERFSAQQFPDLHSELNLSSLELGDSALYFCASSPRQGNNEQFFGPGTRLTVL.

This clone was counted a few times. The chain has TRBV27 and TRBJ1-6; D is unclear. Looked up from germline, CDR1 is MNHEY and CDR2 is SMNVEV (reference sequence). Trimming removed 2 bases from V and 10 bases from J, with 15 bases in between. The CDR3 consists of 15 residues. DNA of the CDR3: TGTGCCAGCAGTTTAGTGACCGTCTGGGGATCACCCCTCCACTTT. It is translated as CASSLVTVWGSPLHF.

This clone was detected only once. The genes are TRBV30 and TRBJ1-2, with D unclear. The CDR3 consists of 12 residues. Deletions cut 7 bases from V and 2 bases from J, with 11 bases between. Germline lookup yields CDR1 GTSNPN and CDR2 SVGIG (reference sequence). In nucleotides, the CDR3 is TGTGCCTCGAGGGCGGAGAACTATGGCTACACCTTC. Its protein is CASRAENYGYTF.

This clone was picked up one time. The CDR3 sequence: CASSPVGDTQYF. DNA for the CDR3: TGTGCCAGCAGCCCCGTTGGTGATACGCAGTATTTT. V gene TRBV7-2 combines with J gene TRBJ2-3; D not certain. This CDR3 has 12 residues. The germline CDR1 and CDR2 sequences are SGHTA and FQGNSA. V lost 5 bases to trimming and J lost 6 bases, with 9 bases between them.

The chain links TRBV14 to TRBJ2-3; a weak D match, TRBD1 (5 bases). Germline CDR1 SGHDN, CDR2 FVKESK. CDR3 length: 16 residues. The V gene lost 1 base and the J gene lost 0 bases, with 11 bases spanning the gap. The CDR3 region is CASSQAGHTSTDTQYF. The DNA for the CDR3 is TGTGCCAGCAGCCAAGCAGGGCATACTAGCACAGATACGCAGTATTTT.

The chain combines TRBV6-4 with TRBJ1-3; possible D gene TRBD1, 6 bases. Germline V gene sequence: CDR1 MRHNA, CDR2 SNTAGT. CDR3 length: 15 residues. Trimming cost V 11 bases and J 0 bases, with 17 bases left between them. CDR3 coding DNA: TGTGCCGACCCCAGGGGAGGGTACTCTGGAAACACCATATATTTT. It is translated as CADPRGGYSGNTIYF.

This sequence joins TRBV19 and TRBJ2-3; D is uncertain. The V and J ends lost 3 bases and 3 bases respectively, with 10 bases between them. This CDR3 contains 14 residues. CDR1 LNHDA and CDR2 SQIVND come from the germline V gene (reference sequence). The CDR3: CASSIGRNTDTQYF. DNA of the CDR3: TGTGCCAGTAGTATCGGCAGAAATACAGATACGCAGTATTTT. The complete variable domain, with remaining parts taken from reference TRBV19 and TRBJ2-3, reads DGGITQSPKYLFRKEGQNVTLSCEQNLNHDAMYWYRQDPGQGLRLIYYSQIVNDFQKGDIAEGYSVSREKKESFPLTVTSAQKNPTAFYLCASSIGRNTDTQYFGPGTRLTVL.

The CDR3 is CASSMLGTQTETQYF. CDR3 nucleotide sequence: TGTGCCAGCTCGATGTTGGGTACCCAAACGGAGACCCAGTACTTC. V and J are TRBV5-4 and TRBJ2-5; D unclear. Trimming left V 7 bases short and J 5 bases short, with 21 bases between. The germline gives CDR1 SGHNT, CDR2 YYREEE (reference sequence). This CDR3 spans 15 amino acids.

V is TRBV7-8 and J is TRBJ1-5; D is unclear. This CDR3 comprises 13 residues. The germline CDR1 and CDR2 sequences are SGHVS and FQNEAQ. V lost 2 bases to trimming and J lost 0 bases, with 2 bases between them. The CDR3 is CASSLSSNQPQHF. CDR3 sequence (DNA): TGTGCCAGCAGCTTATCTAGCAATCAGCCCCAGCATTTT. Variable domain in full (rest from reference TRBV7-8 and TRBJ1-5): GAGVSQSPRYKVAKRGQDVALRCDPISGHVSLFWYQQALGQGPEFLTYFQNEAQLDKSGLPSDRFFAERPEGSVSTLKIQRTQQEDSAVYLCASSLSSNQPQHFGDGTRLSIL.

The chain carries TRBV15 and TRBJ2-7; 10 bases line up with TRBD2. The CDR3 is 19 residues long. With 3 bases clipped from V and 2 bases from J, the junction kept 16 bases outside the gene matches. Per germline, CDR1 LNHNV and CDR2 YYDKDF (reference sequence). The CDR3 protein is CATSSRTSGGTVRPYEQYF. The CDR3 DNA reads TGTGCCACCAGCAGTAGGACTAGCGGCGGTACCGTCCGGCCCTACGAGCAGTACTTC.

This chain joins TRBV29-1 and TRBJ1-1, with a weak D call TRBD1 (6 bases). Trimming removed 5 bases at V and 1 base at J, with 17 bases between. The CDR3 loop spans 15 amino acids. The germline CDR1 and CDR2 sequences are SQVTM and ANQGSEA. CDR3 sequence: CSVPRPDRPNTEAFF. CDR3 nucleotide sequence: TGCAGCGTTCCCCGTCCGGACAGACCGAACACTGAAGCTTTCTTT. Looking up the rest from reference TRBV29-1 and TRBJ1-1 gives the full variable domain: SAVISQKPSRDICQRGTSLTIQCQVDSQVTMMFWYRQQPGQSLTLIATANQGSEATYESGFVIDKFPISRPNLTFSTLTVSNMSPEDSSIYLCSVPRPDRPNTEAFFGQGTRLTVV.

The chain uses TRBV29-1 and TRBJ2-1; D unclear. The V and J ends lost 4 bases and 4 bases respectively, with 14 bases between them. The CDR3 has 14 residues. Per the germline V gene, CDR1 is SQVTM and CDR2 is ANQGSEA. In nucleotides, the CDR3 is TGCAGCGTTGTTCAAGGTTTGGCTTACAATGAGCAGTTCTTC. The encoded protein is CSVVQGLAYNEQFF.

The chain links TRBV2 to TRBJ1-1; D unclear. V was shortened by 8 bases and J by 1 base, with 11 bases between the two germline ends. Germline V gene data show CDR1 as SNHLY and CDR2 as FYNNEI. The CDR3 is made up of 13 amino acids. The CDR3 sequence is CASEARENTEAFF. The CDR3, as DNA: TGTGCCAGCGAGGCCCGGGAGAACACTGAAGCTTTCTTT. The full variable domain, with the rest looked up from reference TRBV2 and TRBJ1-1, is EPEVTQTPSHQVTQMGQEVILRCVPISNHLYFYWYRQILGQKVEFLVSFYNNEISEKSEIFDDQFSVERPDGSNFTLKIRSTKLEDSAMYFCASEARENTEAFFGQGTRLTVV.

This chain connects TRBV5-1 to TRBJ1-1, with TRBD1 matching over 9 bases. In germline, CDR1 is SGHRS, CDR2 YFSETQ. Unmatched junction bases numbered 6, after V lost 4 bases and J lost 5 bases. The CDR3 is 14 residues long. This chain's CDR3 is CASSTATGGTEAFF. The CDR3 DNA sequence: TGCGCCAGCAGCACCGCGACAGGGGGGACTGAAGCTTTCTTT.

This rearrangement joins TRBV9 to TRBJ2-1; 9 positions agree with TRBD1. Trimming at V came to 0 bases and at J to 9 bases, leaving 1 base not matched to a gene. CDR3 length equals 13 residues. Germline loops: CDR1 SGDLS, CDR2 YYNGEE. CDR3 nucleotide sequence: TGTGCCAGCAGCGTAGGGGACAGGGTTGAGCAGTTCTTC. It encodes CASSVGDRVEQFF.

The V and J genes are TRBV27 and TRBJ2-5; 7 nucleotides agree with TRBD1. This CDR3 is 12 amino acids long. Germline CDR1 reads MNHEY; CDR2 reads SMNVEV (reference sequence). After removal of 3 bases from V and 9 bases from J, the junction contained 4 bases not matched to a gene. The CDR3 sequence: CASSFSTGPQYF. CDR3 bases: TGTGCCAGCAGTTTTTCGACAGGGCCCCAGTACTTC.

V usage is TRBV15 and J usage is TRBJ2-4, with 10 bases identical to TRBD2. The germline V gene encodes CDR1 LNHNV and CDR2 YYDKDF (reference sequence). V lost 8 bases, J lost 5 bases, and 15 bases stayed unmatched. The CDR3 length is 17 residues. The CDR3 protein is CATRLAGASRAQNIQYF. CDR3 DNA: TGTGCCACCCGGCTAGCGGGGGCTAGCCGGGCCCAAAACATTCAGTACTTC.

This chain joins TRBV10-2 and TRBJ2-7; D is unresolved. Trimming stripped 1 base from V and 0 bases from J, with 4 bases between. CDR1 and CDR2 (germline): WSHSY, SAAADI. This CDR3 region has 13 residues. The DNA of the CDR3 is TGCGCCAGCAGTGAGTGGAACTCCTACGAGCAGTACTTC. Translated: CASSEWNSYEQYF.

This clone was picked up one time. This rearrangement joins TRBV2 to TRBJ1-4; no definite D call. Germline values: CDR1 SNHLY, CDR2 FYNNEI. V dropped 3 bases and J dropped 8 bases, with 10 bases sitting between them. The CDR3 sequence is 13 residues long. This CDR3 reads CASSEAPGEKLFF. The DNA of the CDR3 is TGTGCCAGCAGTGAGGCCCCCGGGGAAAAACTGTTTTTT.

This rearrangement joins TRBV30 to TRBJ1-1; 7 bases align to TRBD1. The germline V gene has CDR1 GTSNPN and CDR2 SVGIG (reference sequence). This CDR3 has 14 amino acids. J gave up 0 bases and V 2 bases, and 3 bases lay outside the gene matches. In DNA, the CDR3 is TGTGCCTGGAGTCGGGACAGTGTGAACACTGAAGCTTTCTTT. This encodes CAWSRDSVNTEAFF. The variable domain in full, with the rest retrieved from reference TRBV30 and TRBJ1-1, is SQTIHQWPATLVQPVGSPLSLECTVEGTSNPNLYWYRQAAGRGLQLLFYSVGIGQISSEVPQNLSASRPQDRQFILSSKKLLLSDSGFYLCAWSRDSVNTEAFFGQGTRLTVV.